The 2 T cell receptor beta chains in this list originate from one sample, sequenced in a study of molecular identifiers for immune sequencing clone quantification. TCRdb recomputed calls from the PCR reads with MiXCR, one row per CDR3 protein. The data contain over 70,000 distinct CDR3 sequences, 25% of them singletons. Sample: naive CD8+ T cells from blood, with Jurkat cell RNA spiked in. As to subset: FACS-sorted CD8+CD4-CCR7+CD45RA+ naive T cells. The source is a human donor in good health. Some libraries in this study had Jurkat cell RNA spiked in.

The table lists this clonotype with a few counts. The V and J genes are TRBV6-5 and TRBJ2-3, with D perhaps matching TRBD2 (5 bases). The CDR3 length is 15 residues. Germline V gives CDR1 MNHEY, CDR2 SVGAGI. Trimming stripped 0 bases from V and 2 bases from J, with 9 bases between. CDR3: CASSYSQRLTDTQYF. Here the CDR3 DNA reads TGTGCCAGCAGTTACTCACAGCGGCTCACAGATACGCAGTATTTT.

Regarding this clonotype: This may be a read error: a much more frequent sequence differs by one nucleotide. The chain has TRBV6-5 and TRBJ2-7; 7 bases agree with TRBD1. After removal of 6 bases from V and 5 bases from J, the junction contained 7 bases not matched to a gene. This CDR3 is 13 amino acids long. Per the germline V gene, CDR1 is MNHEY and CDR2 is SVGAGI. CDR3 nucleotide sequence: TGTGCCAGCAGAGTCCGGGACAGCAACGAGCAGTACTTC. The encoded protein is CASRVRDSNEQYF.